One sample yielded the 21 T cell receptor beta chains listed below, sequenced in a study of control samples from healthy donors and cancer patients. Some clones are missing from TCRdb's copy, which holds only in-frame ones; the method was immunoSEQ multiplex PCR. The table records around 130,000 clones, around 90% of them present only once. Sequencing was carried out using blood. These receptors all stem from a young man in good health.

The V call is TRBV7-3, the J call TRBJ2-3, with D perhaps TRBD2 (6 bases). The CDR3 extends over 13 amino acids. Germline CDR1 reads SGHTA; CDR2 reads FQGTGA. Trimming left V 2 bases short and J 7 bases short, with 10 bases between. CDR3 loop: CASSLVLANTQYF. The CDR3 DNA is TGTGCCAGCAGCTTAGTTCTAGCGAATACGCAGTATTTT.

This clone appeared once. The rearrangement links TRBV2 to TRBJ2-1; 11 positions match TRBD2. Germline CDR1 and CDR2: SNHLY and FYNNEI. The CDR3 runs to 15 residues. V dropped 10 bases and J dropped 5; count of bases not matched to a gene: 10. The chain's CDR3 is CATRATSGSNNEQFF. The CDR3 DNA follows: TGTGCCACCCGGGCCACTAGCGGGAGTAACAATGAGCAGTTCTTC.

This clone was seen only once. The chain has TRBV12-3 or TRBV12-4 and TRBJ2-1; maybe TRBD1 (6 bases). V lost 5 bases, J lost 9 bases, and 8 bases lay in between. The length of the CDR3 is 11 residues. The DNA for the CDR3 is TGTGCCAGCAGTACAGGGAGTGAGCAGTTCTTC. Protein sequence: CASSTGSEQFF.

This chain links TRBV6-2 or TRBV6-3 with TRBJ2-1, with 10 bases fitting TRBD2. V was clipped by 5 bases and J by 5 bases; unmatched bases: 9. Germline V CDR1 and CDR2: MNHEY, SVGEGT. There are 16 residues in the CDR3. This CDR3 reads CASSEPLAGYDNEQFF. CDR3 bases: TGTGCCAGCAGTGAGCCACTAGCGGGATACGACAATGAGCAGTTCTTC.

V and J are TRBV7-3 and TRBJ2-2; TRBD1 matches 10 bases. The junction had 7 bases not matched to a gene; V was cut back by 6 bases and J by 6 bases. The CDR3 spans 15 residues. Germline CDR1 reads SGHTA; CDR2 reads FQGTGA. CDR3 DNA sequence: TGTGCCAGCAGTACCGGGACAGGGGTGTCCGGGGAGCTGTTTTTT. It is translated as CASSTGTGVSGELFF.

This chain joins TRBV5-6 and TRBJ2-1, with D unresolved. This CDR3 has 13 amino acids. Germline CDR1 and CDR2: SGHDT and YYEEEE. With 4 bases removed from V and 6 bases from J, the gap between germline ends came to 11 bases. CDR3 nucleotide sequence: TGTGCCAGCAGCGGAATTAAGTTCAATGAGCAGTTCTTC. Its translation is CASSGIKFNEQFF.

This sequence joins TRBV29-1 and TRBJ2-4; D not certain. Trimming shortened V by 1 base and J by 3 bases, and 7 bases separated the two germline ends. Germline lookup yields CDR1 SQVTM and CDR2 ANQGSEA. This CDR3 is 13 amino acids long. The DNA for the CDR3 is TGCAGCGTTGAAGGGCAGTTCAAAAACATTCAGTACTTC. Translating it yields CSVEGQFKNIQYF.

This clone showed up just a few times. The CDR3 protein is CASSQDQGNLYEQYF. The CDR3 nucleotides read TGCGCCAGCAGCCAAGACCAGGGGAATCTCTACGAGCAGTACTTC. The rearrangement joins TRBV4-1 to TRBJ2-7, with D perhaps matching TRBD1 (6 bases). Trimming removed 0 bases from V and 3 bases from J, with 12 bases in between. Per the germline V gene, CDR1 is MGHRA and CDR2 is YSYEKL. The CDR3 has 15 amino acids.

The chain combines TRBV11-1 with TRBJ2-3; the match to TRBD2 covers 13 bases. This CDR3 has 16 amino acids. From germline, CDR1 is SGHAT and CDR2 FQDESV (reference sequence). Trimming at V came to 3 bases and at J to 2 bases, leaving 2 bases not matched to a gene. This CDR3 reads CASSLGLAGNTDTQYF. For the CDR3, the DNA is TGTGCCAGCAGCTTGGGACTAGCGGGGAACACAGATACGCAGTATTTT.

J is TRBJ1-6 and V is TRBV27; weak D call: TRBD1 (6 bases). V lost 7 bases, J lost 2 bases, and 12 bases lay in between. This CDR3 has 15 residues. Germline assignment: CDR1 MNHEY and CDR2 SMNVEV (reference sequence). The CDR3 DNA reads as TGTGCCAGCAATCAAGCAGGGGCCTATAATTCACCCCTCCACTTT. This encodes CASNQAGAYNSPLHF.

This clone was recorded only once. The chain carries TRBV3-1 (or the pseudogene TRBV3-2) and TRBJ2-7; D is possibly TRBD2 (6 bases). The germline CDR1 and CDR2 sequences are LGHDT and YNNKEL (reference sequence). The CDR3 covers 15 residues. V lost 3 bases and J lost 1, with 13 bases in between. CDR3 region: CASSQFPGESYEQYV. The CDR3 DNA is TGTGCCAGCAGCCAGTTTCCGGGAGAGTCCTACGAGCAGTACGTC.

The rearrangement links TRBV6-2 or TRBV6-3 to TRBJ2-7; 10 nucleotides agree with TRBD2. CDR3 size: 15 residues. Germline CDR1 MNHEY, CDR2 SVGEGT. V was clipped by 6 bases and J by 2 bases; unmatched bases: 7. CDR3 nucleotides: TGTGCCAGCAGCCGACTAGCGGGTGTCCCCTACGAGCAGTACGTC. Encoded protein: CASSRLAGVPYEQYV.

The CDR3 reads CAISENRDGYTF. The CDR3 DNA reads as TGTGCCATCAGTGAGAACAGGGATGGCTACACCTTC. The chain recombines TRBV10-3 with TRBJ1-2, with D possibly being TRBD1 (6 bases). This CDR3 is built from 12 residues. Germline CDR1 ENHRY, CDR2 SYGVKD. The V gene lost 2 bases and the J gene lost 6 bases, with 7 bases spanning the gap.

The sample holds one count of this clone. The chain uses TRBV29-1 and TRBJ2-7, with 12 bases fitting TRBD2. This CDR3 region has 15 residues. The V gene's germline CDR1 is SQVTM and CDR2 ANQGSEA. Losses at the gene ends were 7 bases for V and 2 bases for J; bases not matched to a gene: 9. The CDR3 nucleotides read TGCAGCGGACTTCGGGCTAGCGGGGGGGCCTACGAGCAGTACTTC. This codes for CSGLRASGGAYEQYF.

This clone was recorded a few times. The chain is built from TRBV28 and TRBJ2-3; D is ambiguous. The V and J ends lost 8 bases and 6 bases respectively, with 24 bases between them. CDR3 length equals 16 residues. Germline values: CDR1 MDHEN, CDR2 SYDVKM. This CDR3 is CASYYDLSAASDTQYF. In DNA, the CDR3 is TGTGCCAGCTACTACGACTTGAGTGCCGCGTCCGATACGCAGTATTTT.

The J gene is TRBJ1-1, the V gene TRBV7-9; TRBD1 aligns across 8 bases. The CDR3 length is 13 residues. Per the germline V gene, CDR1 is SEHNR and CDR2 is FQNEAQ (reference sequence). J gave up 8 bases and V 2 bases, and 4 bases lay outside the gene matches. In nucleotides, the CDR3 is TGTGCCAGCAGCTTACAGGGGGCTGAGGAAGCTTTCTTT. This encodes CASSLQGAEEAFF. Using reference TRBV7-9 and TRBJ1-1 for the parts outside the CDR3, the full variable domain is DTGVSQNPRHKITKRGQNVTFRCDPISEHNRLYWYRQTLGQGPEFLTYFQNEAQLEKSRLLSDRFSAERPKGSFSTLEIQRTEQGDSAMYLCASSLQGAEEAFFGQGTRLTVV.

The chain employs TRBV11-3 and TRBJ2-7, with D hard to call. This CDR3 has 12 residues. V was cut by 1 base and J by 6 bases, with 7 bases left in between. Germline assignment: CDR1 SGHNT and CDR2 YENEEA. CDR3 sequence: CASSLGVGEQYV. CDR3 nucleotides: TGTGCCAGCAGCTTAGGGGTCGGCGAGCAGTACGTC.

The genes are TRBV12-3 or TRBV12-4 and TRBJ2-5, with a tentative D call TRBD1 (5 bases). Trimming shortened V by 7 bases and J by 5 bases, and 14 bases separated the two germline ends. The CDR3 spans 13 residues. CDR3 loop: CASTGRNEETQYF. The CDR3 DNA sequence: TGTGCCAGCACAGGGCGGAATGAGGAGACCCAGTACTTC.

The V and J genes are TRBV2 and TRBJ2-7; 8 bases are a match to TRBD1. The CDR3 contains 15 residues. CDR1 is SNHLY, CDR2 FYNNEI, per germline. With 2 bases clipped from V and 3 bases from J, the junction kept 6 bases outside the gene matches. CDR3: CASSESPGQGYEQYF. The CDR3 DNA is TGTGCCAGCAGTGAAAGTCCCGGACAGGGCTACGAGCAGTACTTC.

CDR3 in amino acids: CASSLGQAGNTIYF. CDR3 coding DNA: TGTGCCAGCAGCTTAGGGCAGGCTGGAAACACCATATATTTT. The chain recombines TRBV7-9 with TRBJ1-3; D gene unclear. The CDR3 has 14 amino acids. Per germline, CDR1 SEHNR and CDR2 FQNEAQ (reference sequence). V shed 1 base and J shed 2 bases, with 6 bases lying between them.

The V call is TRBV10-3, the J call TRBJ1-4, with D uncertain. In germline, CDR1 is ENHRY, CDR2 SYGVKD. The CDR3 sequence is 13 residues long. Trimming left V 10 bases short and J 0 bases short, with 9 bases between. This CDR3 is CATYSATNEKLFF. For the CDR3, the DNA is TGTGCCACGTACAGCGCAACTAATGAAAAACTGTTTTTT.